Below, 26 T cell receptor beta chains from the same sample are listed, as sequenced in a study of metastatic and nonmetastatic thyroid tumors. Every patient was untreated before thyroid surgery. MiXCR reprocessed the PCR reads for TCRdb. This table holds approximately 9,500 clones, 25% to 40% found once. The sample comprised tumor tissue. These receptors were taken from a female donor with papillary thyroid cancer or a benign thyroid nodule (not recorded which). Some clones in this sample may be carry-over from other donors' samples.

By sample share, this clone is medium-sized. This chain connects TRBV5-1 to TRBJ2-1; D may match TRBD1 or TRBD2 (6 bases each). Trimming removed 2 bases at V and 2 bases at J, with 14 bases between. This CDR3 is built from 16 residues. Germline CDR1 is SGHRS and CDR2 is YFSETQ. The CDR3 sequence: CASSFTTGATYNEQFF. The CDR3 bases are TGCGCCAGCAGCTTTACCACGGGGGCCACCTACAATGAGCAGTTCTTC.

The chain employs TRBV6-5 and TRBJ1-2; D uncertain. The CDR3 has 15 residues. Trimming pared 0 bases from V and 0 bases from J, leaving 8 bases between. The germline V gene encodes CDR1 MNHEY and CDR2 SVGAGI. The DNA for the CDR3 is TGTGCCAGCAGTTACTCGAGTCCGTCTAACTATGGCTACACCTTC. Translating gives CASSYSSPSNYGYTF.

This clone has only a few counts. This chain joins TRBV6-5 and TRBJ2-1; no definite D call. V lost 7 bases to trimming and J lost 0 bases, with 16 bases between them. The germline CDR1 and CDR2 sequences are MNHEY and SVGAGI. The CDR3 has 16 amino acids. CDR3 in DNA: TGTGCCAGCATTCTTGATCCCCGTAGCTCCTACAATGAGCAGTTCTTC. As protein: CASILDPRSSYNEQFF.

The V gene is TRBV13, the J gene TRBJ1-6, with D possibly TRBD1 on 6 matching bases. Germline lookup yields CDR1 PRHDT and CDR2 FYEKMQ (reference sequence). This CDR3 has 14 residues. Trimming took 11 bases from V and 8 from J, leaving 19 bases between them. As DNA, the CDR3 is TGTGCCTGCCGGGGGCAGTTGAGTGATTCACCCCTCCACTTT. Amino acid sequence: CACRGQLSDSPLHF. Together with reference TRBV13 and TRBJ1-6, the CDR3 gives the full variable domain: AAGVIQSPRHLIKEKRETATLKCYPIPRHDTVYWYQQGPGQDPQFLISFYEKMQSDKGSIPDRFSAQQFSDYHSELNMSSLELGDSALYFCACRGQLSDSPLHFGNGTRLTVT.

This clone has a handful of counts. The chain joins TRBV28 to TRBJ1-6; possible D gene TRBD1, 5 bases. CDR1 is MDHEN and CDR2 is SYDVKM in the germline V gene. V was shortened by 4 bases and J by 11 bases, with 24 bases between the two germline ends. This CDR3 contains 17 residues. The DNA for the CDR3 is TGTGCCAGCAGTTCCTTCTGGGACCTCCGATGGCGTCCACCCCTCCACTTT. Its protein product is CASSSFWDLRWRPPLHF.

The CDR3 bases are TGTGCCAGCAGTGAACAAACGGGTGGCACCTACGAGCAGTACTTC. Its translation is CASSEQTGGTYEQYF. This rearrangement joins TRBV6-1 to TRBJ2-7; unclear D gene. The CDR3 spans 15 residues. Trimming stripped 2 bases from V and 2 bases from J, with 13 bases between. Per the germline V gene, CDR1 is MNHNS and CDR2 is SASEGT.

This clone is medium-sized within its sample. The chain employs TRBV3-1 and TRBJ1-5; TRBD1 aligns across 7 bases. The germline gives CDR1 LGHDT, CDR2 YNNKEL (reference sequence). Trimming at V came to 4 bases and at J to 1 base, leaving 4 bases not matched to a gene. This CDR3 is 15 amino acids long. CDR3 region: CASSPTGTSNQPQHF. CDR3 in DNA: TGTGCCAGCAGCCCGACAGGGACGAGCAATCAGCCCCAGCATTTT.

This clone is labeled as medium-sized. CDR3 coding DNA: TGTGCCAGCTCACAGGGACAGGGCGACGTGGAGCAGTACTTC. This sequence encodes CASSQGQGDVEQYF. The chain links TRBV18 to TRBJ2-7; 9 positions match TRBD1. The CDR3 is 14 residues long. Germline CDR1 and CDR2: KGHSH and LQKENI. Germline trimming cut 4 bases from V and 7 bases from J; bases unmatched to any gene: 8.

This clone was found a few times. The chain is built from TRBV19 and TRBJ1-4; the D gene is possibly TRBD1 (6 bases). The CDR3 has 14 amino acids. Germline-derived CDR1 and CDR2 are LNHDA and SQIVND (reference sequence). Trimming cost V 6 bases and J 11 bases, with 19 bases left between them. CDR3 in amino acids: CASRLQGPGRKLFF. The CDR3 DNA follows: TGTGCCAGTAGGCTACAGGGCCCCGGGAGGAAACTGTTTTTT.

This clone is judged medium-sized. The DNA of the CDR3 is TGTGCCAGCAGTCCTAGGGGCAGCACAGATACGCAGTATTTT. Amino acid sequence: CASSPRGSTDTQYF. The V call is TRBV7-9, the J call TRBJ2-3, with D possibly TRBD1 on 5 matching bases. CDR1 is SEHNR and CDR2 is FQNEAQ in the germline V gene (reference sequence). There are 14 residues in the CDR3. The V end lost 6 bases, the J end lost 0 bases, and 10 bases lay between the germline ends.

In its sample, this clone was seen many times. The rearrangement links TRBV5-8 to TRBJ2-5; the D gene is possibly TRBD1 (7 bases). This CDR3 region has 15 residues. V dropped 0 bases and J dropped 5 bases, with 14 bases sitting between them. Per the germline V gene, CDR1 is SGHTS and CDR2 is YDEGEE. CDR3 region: CASSLGGDSGETQYF. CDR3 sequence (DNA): TGTGCCAGCAGCTTGGGCGGGGACAGCGGCGAGACCCAGTACTTC. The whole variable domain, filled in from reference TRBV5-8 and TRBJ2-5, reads EAGVTQSPTHLIKTRGQQATLRCSPISGHTSVYWYQQALGLGLQFLLWYDEGEERNRGNFPPRFSGRQFPNYSSELNVNALELEDSALYLCASSLGGDSGETQYFGPGTRLLVL.

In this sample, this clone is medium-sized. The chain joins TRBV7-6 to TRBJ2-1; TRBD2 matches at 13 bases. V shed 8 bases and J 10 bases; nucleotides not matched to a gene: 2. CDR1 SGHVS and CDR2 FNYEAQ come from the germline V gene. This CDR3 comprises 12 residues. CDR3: CASGLAGVEQFF. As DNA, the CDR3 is TGTGCCAGCGGACTAGCGGGAGTGGAGCAGTTCTTC.

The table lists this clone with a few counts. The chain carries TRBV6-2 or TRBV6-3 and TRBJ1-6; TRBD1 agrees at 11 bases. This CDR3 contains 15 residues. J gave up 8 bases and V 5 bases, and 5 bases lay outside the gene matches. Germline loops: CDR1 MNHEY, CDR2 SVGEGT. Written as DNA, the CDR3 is TGTGCCAGCAGTCGACCGGGACAGGGGGATTCACCCCTCCACTTT. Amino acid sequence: CASSRPGQGDSPLHF.

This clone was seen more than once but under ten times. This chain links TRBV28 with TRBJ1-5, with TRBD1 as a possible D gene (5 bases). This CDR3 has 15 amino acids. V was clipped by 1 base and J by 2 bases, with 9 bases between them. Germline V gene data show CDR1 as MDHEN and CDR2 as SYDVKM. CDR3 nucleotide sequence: TGTGCCAGCAGTTTATCCAGGGATGGCAATCAGCCCCAGCATTTT. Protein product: CASSLSRDGNQPQHF.

CDR3 in DNA: TGTGCCAGCAGGTCGGCGGCCGGTGGGCATGAGCAGTTCTTC. Its protein is CASRSAAGGHEQFF. This rearrangement joins TRBV27 to TRBJ2-1; D uncertain. This CDR3 comprises 14 residues. V gave up 6 bases and J gave up 8 bases, with 17 bases separating them. Germline CDR1 and CDR2: MNHEY and SMNVEV (reference sequence).

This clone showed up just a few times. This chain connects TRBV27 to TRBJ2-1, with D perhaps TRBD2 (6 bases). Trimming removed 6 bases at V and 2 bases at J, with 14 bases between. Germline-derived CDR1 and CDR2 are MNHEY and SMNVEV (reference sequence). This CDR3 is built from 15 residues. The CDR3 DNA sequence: TGTGCCAGCAGCCGCCTCAGCGGGCCCTACAATGAGCAGTTCTTC. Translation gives CASSRLSGPYNEQFF.

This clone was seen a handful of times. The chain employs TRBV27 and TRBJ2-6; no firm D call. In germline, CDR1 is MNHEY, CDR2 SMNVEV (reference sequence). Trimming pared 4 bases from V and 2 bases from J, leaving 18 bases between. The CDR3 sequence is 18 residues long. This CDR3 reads CASSSSAAYQAGANVLTF. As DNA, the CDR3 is TGTGCCAGCAGTTCCTCGGCCGCATATCAAGCTGGGGCCAACGTCCTGACTTTC.

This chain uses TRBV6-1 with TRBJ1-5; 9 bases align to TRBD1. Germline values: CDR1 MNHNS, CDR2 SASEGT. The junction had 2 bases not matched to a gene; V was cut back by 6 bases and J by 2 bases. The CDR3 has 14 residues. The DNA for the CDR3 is TGTGCCAGCAGGGACAGGGGCGGCAATCAGCCCCAGCATTTT. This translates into CASRDRGGNQPQHF.

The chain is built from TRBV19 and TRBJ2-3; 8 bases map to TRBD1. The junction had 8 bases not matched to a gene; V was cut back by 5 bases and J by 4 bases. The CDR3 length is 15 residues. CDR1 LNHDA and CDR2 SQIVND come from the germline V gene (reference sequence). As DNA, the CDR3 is TGTGCCAGTAGTTACCGCTCGGGACAGGCAGATACGCAGTATTTT. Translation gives CASSYRSGQADTQYF. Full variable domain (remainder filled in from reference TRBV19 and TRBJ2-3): DGGITQSPKYLFRKEGQNVTLSCEQNLNHDAMYWYRQDPGQGLRLIYYSQIVNDFQKGDIAEGYSVSREKKESFPLTVTSAQKNPTAFYLCASSYRSGQADTQYFGPGTRLTVL.

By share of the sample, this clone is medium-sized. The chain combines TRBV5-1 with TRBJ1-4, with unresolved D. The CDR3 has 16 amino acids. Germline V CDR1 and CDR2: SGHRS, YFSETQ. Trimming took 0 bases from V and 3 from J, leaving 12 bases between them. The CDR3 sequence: CASSLEARTANEKLFF. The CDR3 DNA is TGCGCCAGCAGCTTGGAGGCGAGGACGGCTAATGAAAAACTGTTTTTT.

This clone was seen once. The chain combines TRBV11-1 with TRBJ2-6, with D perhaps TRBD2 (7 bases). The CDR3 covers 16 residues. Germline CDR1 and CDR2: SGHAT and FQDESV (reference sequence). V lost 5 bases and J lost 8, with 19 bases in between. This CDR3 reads CASSRGEGSRTNVLTF. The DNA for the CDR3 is TGTGCCAGCAGCAGGGGGGAGGGGTCTCGGACCAACGTCCTGACTTTC.

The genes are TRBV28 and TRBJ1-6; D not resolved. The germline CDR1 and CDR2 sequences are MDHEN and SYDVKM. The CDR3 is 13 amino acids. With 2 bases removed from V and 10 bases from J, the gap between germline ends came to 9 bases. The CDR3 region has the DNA TGTGCCAGCAGTTTACCCCCGGCATCACCCCTCCACTTT. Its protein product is CASSLPPASPLHF.

CDR3 loop: CASGRDTQYF. Written as DNA, the CDR3 is TGTGCCAGCGGAAGAGATACGCAGTATTTT. The chain employs TRBV6-1 and TRBJ2-3; D ambiguous. The CDR3 covers 10 residues. Germline V gives CDR1 MNHNS, CDR2 SASEGT. The ends were cut back, 8 bases at V and 5 bases at J, with 5 bases in the middle.

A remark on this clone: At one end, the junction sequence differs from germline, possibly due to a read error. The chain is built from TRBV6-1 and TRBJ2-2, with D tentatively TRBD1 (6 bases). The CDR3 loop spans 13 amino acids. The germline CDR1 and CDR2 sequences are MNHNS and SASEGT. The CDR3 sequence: CASSRQVTGELFF. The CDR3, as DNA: TGTGCCAGCAGTCGACAGGTGACCGGTGAGCTGTTTTTT.

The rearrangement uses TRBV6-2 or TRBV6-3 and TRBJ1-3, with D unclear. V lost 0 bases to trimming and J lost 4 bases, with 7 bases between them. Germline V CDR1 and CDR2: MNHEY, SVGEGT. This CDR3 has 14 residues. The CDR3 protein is CASSYSGSGNTIYF. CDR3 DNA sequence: TGTGCCAGCAGTTACTCTGGGTCAGGAAACACCATATATTTT.

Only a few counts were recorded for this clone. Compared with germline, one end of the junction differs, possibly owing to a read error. CDR3 in amino acids: CASSVSMGLYEQYF. CDR3 nucleotides: TGCGCCAGCAGTGTCTCCATGGGCCTCTACGAGCAGTACTTC. The chain has TRBV25-1 and TRBJ2-7; the D is unclear. The CDR3 sequence is 14 residues long. CDR1 is MGHDK, CDR2 SYGVNS, per germline.